Given below is one T cell receptor beta chain in context. No antigen is known for it. Data came from immunoSEQ multiplex PCR; TCRdb stores just in-frame clones and leaves some out. The profile shows about 48,000 clones, around 83% of them singletons. This sample is part of a study of radiotherapy plus CTLA-4 blockade in lung cancer. Study-wide points: Blood TCR clones of tumor origin expanded after radiotherapy plus ipilimumab.

Focal radiation with ipilimumab CTLA-4 blockade was given to patients with chemo-refractory metastatic non-small-cell lung cancer. CDR1 is MNHNS and CDR2 is SASEGT in the germline V gene. V lost 9 bases and J lost 4, with 16 bases in between. The CDR3 contains 13 residues. The chain couples TRBV6-1 to TRBJ2-7; D is possibly TRBD1 (6 bases). The source was peripheral blood, collected from a patient treated with radiotherapy plus ipilimumab. The receptor's source is a human donor with non-small cell lung cancer who had stable disease on radiotherapy plus ipilimumab. The CDR3 bases are TGTGCCAGTAACCAGGGGCCCCTTTACGAGCAGTACTTC. Translating gives CASNQGPLYEQYF.